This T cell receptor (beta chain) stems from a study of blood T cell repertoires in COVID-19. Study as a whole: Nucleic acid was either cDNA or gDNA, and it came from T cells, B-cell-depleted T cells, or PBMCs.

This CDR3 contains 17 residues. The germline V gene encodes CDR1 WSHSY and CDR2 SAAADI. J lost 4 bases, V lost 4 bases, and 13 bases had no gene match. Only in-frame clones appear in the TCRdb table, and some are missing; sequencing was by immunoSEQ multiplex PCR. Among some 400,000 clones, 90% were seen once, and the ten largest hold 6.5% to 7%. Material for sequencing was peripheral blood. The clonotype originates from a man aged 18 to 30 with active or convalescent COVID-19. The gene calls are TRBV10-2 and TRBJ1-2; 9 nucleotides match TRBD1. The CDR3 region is CASSGPDRGVYGYGYTF. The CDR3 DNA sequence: TGCGCCAGCAGTGGCCCGGACAGGGGAGTCTACGGCTATGGCTACACCTTC.